These T cell receptor beta chains were read from a single sample in a study of technical replicates of blood from a handful of donors. Produced via immunoSEQ multiplex PCR; TCRdb's table is partial and in-frame only. This table holds tens of thousands of clones, about 97% found once. The sequenced sample was T cells isolated from PBMCs. These receptors were taken from a human donor in good health. Both conserved end residues are part of each CDR3. The D gene is left open where the match is weak. Clone sizes are given selectively: once, few, many, or a class where the clone is expanded.

v_call	d_call	clone_size	j_call	cdr3_aa	cdr3_nt
TRBV21-1	.	.	TRBJ1-1	CASSKRGGNREAFF	TGTGCCAGCAGCAAACGAGGGGGAAACCGGGAAGCTTTCTTT
TRBV4-1	.	.	TRBJ1-5	CASSQENSGGYQPQHF	TGCGCCAGCAGCCAAGAAAACTCGGGGGGCTATCAGCCCCAGCATTTT
TRBV4-1	TRBD2	.	TRBJ2-1	CASSQDLLAGVDEQFF	TGCGCCAGCAGCCAAGATTTACTAGCGGGAGTGGATGAGCAGTTCTTC
TRBV29-1	.	.	TRBJ1-1	CSALASARGNTEAFF	TGCAGCGCTTTGGCTTCCGCTAGGGGAAACACTGAAGCTTTCTTT
TRBV29-1	.	.	TRBJ1-2	CSVGSHLGGIYYGYTF	TGCAGCGTTGGTAGTCACCTGGGGGGGATTTACTATGGCTACACCTTC
TRBV6-6	.	.	TRBJ1-1	CASSYTGRAGTEAFF	TGTGCCAGCAGTTACACAGGGAGGGCTGGGACTGAAGCTTTCTTT
TRBV5-1	.	.	TRBJ2-7	CASSLGAEQYF	TGCGCCAGCAGCTTGGGGGCCGAGCAGTACTTC
TRBV28	TRBD1	.	TRBJ1-2	CASSSIGGFGYTF	TGTGCCAGCAGTTCTATAGGGGGCTTTGGCTACACCTTC
TRBV7-2	TRBD2	.	TRBJ2-7	CASSLGGVYYEQYF	TGTGCCAGCAGCTTGGGAGGGGTCTACTACGAGCAGTACTTC
TRBV9	.	.	TRBJ1-1	CASSPGLHPGEKAFF	TGTGCCAGCAGCCCAGGACTGCACCCAGGTGAGAAAGCTTTCTTT
TRBV11-3	.	.	TRBJ1-1	CASSSHGRGGKENTEAFF	TGTGCCAGCAGCTCCCATGGGCGGGGTGGAAAGGAGAACACTGAAGCTTTCTTT
TRBV4-1	.	.	TRBJ2-1	CASSRSGDFSYNEQFF	TGCGCCAGCAGCCGGAGTGGGGACTTCTCCTACAATGAGCAGTTCTTC
TRBV6-6	TRBD1	once	TRBJ1-4	CASSYPGQREELFF	TGTGCCAGCAGTTACCCGGGACAGAGGGAAGAACTGTTTTTT
TRBV5-1	.	.	TRBJ2-2	CASSLVSTLEAGELFF	TGCGCCAGCAGCTTGGTTTCCACCCTCGAGGCCGGGGAGCTGTTTTTT
TRBV28	TRBD1	.	TRBJ2-3	CASRDRGGTDTQYF	TGTGCCAGCAGGGACAGGGGGGGCACAGATACGCAGTATTTT
TRBV29-1	.	.	TRBJ2-7	CSVEARVDEQYF	TGCAGCGTTGAAGCCAGGGTGGACGAGCAGTACTTC
TRBV7-9	.	.	TRBJ1-1	CASSAGAEAFF	TGTGCCAGCAGCGCAGGGGCTGAAGCTTTCTTT